The clone carrying this T cell receptor beta chain is medium-sized. This CDR3 is 15 amino acids long. Trimming cost V 4 bases and J 9 bases; bases outside gene matches: 10. Per germline, CDR1 SGHRS and CDR2 YFSETQ. This sample was taken from a study of T-cell memory formation after mild COVID-19. TCRdb reprocessed the 5' RACE reads with MiXCR, giving one entry per CDR3 protein. The sample has around 4,600 distinct CDR3 sequences, roughly 16% seen once. The receptor comes from an adult who had mild COVID-19 (a few samples of this study predate the infection). Cell type and time point are not known. The rearrangement links TRBV5-1 to TRBJ2-2, with 9 positions matching TRBD1. Sequenced input: PBMCs or a T cell subset sorted from them (not recorded which). The CDR3 sequence: CASSGTGSYMRELFF. In nucleotides, the CDR3 is TGCGCCAGCAGCGGGACAGGGAGCTACATGCGGGAGCTGTTTTTT.